A selection of T cell receptor beta chains follows, all from one sample in a study of blood T cells in healthy people across ages. MiXCR, applied by TCRdb to the 5' RACE reads, yields one record per CDR3 protein. The sample records hundreds of thousands of distinct CDR3 sequences, roughly 25% being singletons. The same sample was also used in a study of T cells of mothers and their children.

The sample comprised blood. These receptor sequences come from a boy between 10 and 17 years old in good health. CDR3s include the opening cysteine and the closing phenylalanine or tryptophan. D genes are given only for firm matches. Size tells how often a clone was seen (once, few, many) or the class of an expanded clone, and some rows leave it out.

v_call	d_call	clone_size	cdr3_length	j_call	cdr3_nt	cdr3_aa
TRBV6-1	-	-	14	TRBJ1-1	TGTGCCAGCGTGCTGTCAGGTTCTCCCACTGAAGCTTTCTTT	CASVLSGSPTEAFF
TRBV5-1	-	many	13	TRBJ2-7	TGTGCCAGCAGTTTGGGGCAGGGAAACGAGCAGTACTTC	CASSLGQGNEQYF
TRBV21-1	-	-	15	TRBJ2-2	TGTGCCAGCAGCAAAAAAGAGGGGGAAACCGGGGAGCTGTTTTTT	CASSKKEGETGELFF
TRBV4-1	-	-	14	TRBJ2-4	TGCGCCAGCAGCCATCTAGTGGACAAAAACATTCAGTACTTC	CASSHLVDKNIQYF
TRBV7-9	-	-	15	TRBJ2-5	TGTGCCAGCAGCTTAGCGCAGTGGGAGATAGAGACCCAGTACTTC	CASSLAQWEIETQYF
TRBV5-1	-	-	16	TRBJ2-7	TGCGCCAGCAGCTGGGGGGGACAGTTGAGCTCCTACGAGCAGTACTTC	CASSWGGQLSSYEQYF
TRBV18	-	few	16	TRBJ2-5	TGTGCCAGCTCAGGGAGCGATACTGCTCGGGATTGGGGGCAGTACTTC	CASSGSDTARDWGQYF
TRBV4-1	TRBD1	few	16	TRBJ1-1	TGCGCCAGCAGCCAAGGGAGGGACAGGGCAGGGACTGAAGCTTTCTTT	CASSQGRDRAGTEAFF
TRBV6-1	-	few	16	TRBJ2-2	TGTGCCAGCGCGGTCCGGCTCTCCGGGAACACCGGGGAGCTGTTTTTT	CASAVRLSGNTGELFF
TRBV12-3/TRBV12-4	-	few	15	TRBJ2-3	TGTGCCAGCAGTTTGGATGGGGGGTCCACAGATACGCAGTATTTT	CASSLDGGSTDTQYF
TRBV7-9	-	-	15	TRBJ2-1	TGTGCCAGCAGCTTAGGCGAGCGATACCCCGATGAGCAGTTCTTC	CASSLGERYPDEQFF
TRBV20-1	TRBD1	-	13	TRBJ1-4	TGCAATGCGCCGGACAGGGCTGATGAAAAACTGTTTTTT	CNAPDRADEKLFF
TRBV11-2	TRBD2	-	16	TRBJ2-4	TGTGCCAGCAGCTCAAGGACTAGCTCTTCCAAAAACACTCAGTACTTC	CASSSRTSSSKNTQYF
TRBV6-1	-	few	15	TRBJ1-4	TGTGCCAGCAGTGAAATTAGCAGTGAGAGTGAAAAACTGTTTTTT	CASSEISSESEKLFF
TRBV19	TRBD1	-	15	TRBJ2-7	TGTGCCAGTAACGAACAGGGACAGGGTGCCTACGAGCAGTACTTC	CASNEQGQGAYEQYF
TRBV19	TRBD1	few	14	TRBJ1-2	TGTGCCAGTAGTACTCACCGGGACAGGGGGGGCTACACCTTC	CASSTHRDRGGYTF
TRBV10-3	-	many	14	TRBJ2-5	TGTGCCATCAGCTCACAGGGGGGGCAAGAGACCCAGTACTTC	CAISSQGGQETQYF
TRBV5-1	-	-	15	TRBJ2-1	TGCGCCAGCAGCACCTCAGGGGTCCCAGTAAATGAGCAGTTCTTC	CASSTSGVPVNEQFF
TRBV3-1	TRBD2	many	16	TRBJ2-1	TGTGCCAGCAGCCCTTGGACTAGCGGGGGCTACAATGAGCAGTTCTTC	CASSPWTSGGYNEQFF
TRBV11-3	TRBD1	-	13	TRBJ2-7	TGTGCCAGCAGCACCCGGACAGGTGGACAGCAGTACTTC	CASSTRTGGQQYF